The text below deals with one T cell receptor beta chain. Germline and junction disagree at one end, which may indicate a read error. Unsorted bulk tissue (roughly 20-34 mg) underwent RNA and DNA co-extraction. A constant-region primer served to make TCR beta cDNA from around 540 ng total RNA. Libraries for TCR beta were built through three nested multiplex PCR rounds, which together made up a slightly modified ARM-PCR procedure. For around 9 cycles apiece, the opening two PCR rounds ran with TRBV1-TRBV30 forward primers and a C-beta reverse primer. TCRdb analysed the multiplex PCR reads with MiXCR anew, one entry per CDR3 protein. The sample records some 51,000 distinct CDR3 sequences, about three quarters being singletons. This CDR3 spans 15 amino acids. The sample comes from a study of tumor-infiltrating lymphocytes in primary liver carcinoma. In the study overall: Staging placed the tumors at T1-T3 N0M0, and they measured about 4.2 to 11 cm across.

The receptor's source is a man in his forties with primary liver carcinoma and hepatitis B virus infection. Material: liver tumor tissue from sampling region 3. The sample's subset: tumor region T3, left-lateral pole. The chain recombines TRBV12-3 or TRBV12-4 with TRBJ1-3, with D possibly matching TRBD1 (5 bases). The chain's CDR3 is CASSYGGGGGNTIHF. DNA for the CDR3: TGTGCCAGCAGTTATGGTGGGGGAGGTGGAAACACCATACATTTT.